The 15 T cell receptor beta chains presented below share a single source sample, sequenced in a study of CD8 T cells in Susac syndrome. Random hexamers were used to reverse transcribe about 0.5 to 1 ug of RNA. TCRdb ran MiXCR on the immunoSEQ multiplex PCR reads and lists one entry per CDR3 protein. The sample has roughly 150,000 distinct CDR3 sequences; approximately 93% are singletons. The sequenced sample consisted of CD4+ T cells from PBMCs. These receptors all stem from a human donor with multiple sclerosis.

The CDR3 loop reads CASSYHTGTSKAFF. The CDR3 bases are TGTGCCAGCAGTTACCATACAGGGACATCAAAAGCTTTCTTT. The chain carries TRBV6-5 and TRBJ1-1, with D possibly TRBD1 on 6 matching bases. CDR1 is MNHEY and CDR2 is SVGAGI in the germline V gene. CDR3 size: 14 residues. V was clipped by 2 bases and J by 9 bases, with 16 bases between them.

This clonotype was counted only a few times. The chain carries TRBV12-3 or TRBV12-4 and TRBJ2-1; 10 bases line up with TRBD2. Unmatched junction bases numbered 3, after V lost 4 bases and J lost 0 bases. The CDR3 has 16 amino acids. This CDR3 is CASSWTSGSSYNEQFF. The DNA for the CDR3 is TGTGCCAGCAGTTGGACTAGCGGTAGCTCCTACAATGAGCAGTTCTTC.

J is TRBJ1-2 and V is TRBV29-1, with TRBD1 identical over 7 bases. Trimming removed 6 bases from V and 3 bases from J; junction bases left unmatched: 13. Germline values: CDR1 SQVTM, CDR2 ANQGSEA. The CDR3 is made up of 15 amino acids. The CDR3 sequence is CSVHDEGARDYGYTF. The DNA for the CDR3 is TGCAGCGTGCACGACGAGGGGGCGCGGGACTATGGCTACACCTTC.

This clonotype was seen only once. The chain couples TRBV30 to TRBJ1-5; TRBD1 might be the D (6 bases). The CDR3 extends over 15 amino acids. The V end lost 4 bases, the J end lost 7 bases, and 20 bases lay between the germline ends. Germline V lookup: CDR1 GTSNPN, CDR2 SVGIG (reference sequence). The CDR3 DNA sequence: TGTGCCTGGAATACAGGGTACGCGGAAGGACAGCCCCAGCATTTT. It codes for CAWNTGYAEGQPQHF.

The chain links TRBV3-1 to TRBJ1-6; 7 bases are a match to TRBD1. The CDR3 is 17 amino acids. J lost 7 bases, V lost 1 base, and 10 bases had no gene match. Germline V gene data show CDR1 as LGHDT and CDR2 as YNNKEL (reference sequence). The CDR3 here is CASSQGQRGTENSPLHF. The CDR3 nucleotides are TGTGCCAGCAGCCAAGGTCAAAGAGGGACAGAAAATTCACCCCTCCACTTT. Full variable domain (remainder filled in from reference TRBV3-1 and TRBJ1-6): DTAVSQTPKYLVTQMGNDKSIKCEQNLGHDTMYWYKQDSKKFLKIMFSYNNKELIINETVPNRFSPKSPDKAHLNLHINSLELGDSAVYFCASSQGQRGTENSPLHFGNGTRLTVT.

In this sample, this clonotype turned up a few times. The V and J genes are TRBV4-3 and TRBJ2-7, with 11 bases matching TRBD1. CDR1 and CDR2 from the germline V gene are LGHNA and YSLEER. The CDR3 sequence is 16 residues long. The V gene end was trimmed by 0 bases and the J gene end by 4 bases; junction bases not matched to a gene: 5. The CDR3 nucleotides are TGCGCCAGCAGCCAAGATCGGTGGGACAGGGGGTACGAGCAGTACTTC. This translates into CASSQDRWDRGYEQYF.

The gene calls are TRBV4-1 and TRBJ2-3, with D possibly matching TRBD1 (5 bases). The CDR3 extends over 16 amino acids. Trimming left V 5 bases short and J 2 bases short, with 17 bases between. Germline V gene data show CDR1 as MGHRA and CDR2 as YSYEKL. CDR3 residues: CASSKRTLSSTDTQYF. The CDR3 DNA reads TGCGCCAGCAGCAAACGGACATTGTCGTCCACAGATACGCAGTATTTT.

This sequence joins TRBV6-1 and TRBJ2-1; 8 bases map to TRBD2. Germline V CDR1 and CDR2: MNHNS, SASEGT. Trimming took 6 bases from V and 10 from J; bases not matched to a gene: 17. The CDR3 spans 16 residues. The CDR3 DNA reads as TGTGCCAGCAGATCTCACTCCGGGACTAGAGGCATCGAGCAGTTCTTC. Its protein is CASRSHSGTRGIEQFF.

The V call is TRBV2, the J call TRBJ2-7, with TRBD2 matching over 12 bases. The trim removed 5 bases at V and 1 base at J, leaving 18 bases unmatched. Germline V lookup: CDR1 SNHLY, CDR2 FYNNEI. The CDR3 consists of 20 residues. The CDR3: CASSPRRGTSGLVLSYEQYF. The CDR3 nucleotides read TGTGCCAGCAGTCCCCGGAGGGGGACTAGCGGGCTAGTTCTTTCCTACGAGCAGTACTTC.

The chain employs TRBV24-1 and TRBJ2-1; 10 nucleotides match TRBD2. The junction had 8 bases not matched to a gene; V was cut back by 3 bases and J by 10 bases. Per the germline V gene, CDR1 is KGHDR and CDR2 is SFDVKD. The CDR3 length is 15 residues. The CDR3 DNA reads TGTGCCACCAGTGATAGGCCAGCGGGAGGGCGCGAGCAGTTCTTC. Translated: CATSDRPAGGREQFF.

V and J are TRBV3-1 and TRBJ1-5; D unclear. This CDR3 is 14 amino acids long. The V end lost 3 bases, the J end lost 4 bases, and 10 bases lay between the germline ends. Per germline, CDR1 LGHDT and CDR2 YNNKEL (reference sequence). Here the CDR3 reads CASSHRTENQPQHF. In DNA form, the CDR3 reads TGTGCCAGCAGCCATCGGACGGAAAATCAGCCCCAGCATTTT.

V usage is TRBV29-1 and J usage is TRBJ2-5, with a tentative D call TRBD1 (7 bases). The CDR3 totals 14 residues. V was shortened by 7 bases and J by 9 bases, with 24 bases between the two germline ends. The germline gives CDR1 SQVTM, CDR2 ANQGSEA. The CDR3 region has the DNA TGCAGCGGGTCGGAGGGGGCCTCGCCCATGGCCCAGTACTTC. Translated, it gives CSGSEGASPMAQYF.

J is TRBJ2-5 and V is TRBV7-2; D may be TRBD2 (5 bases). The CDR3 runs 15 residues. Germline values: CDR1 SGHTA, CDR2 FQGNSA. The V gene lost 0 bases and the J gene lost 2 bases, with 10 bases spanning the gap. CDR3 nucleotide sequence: TGTGCCAGCAGCTTAGCTGGTCAGCGGCAAGAGACCCAGTACTTC. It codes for CASSLAGQRQETQYF.

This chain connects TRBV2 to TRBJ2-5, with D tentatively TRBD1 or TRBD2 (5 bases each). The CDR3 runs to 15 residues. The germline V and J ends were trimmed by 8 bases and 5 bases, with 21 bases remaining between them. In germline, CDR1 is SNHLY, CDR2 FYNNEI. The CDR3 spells CASSKEGRARETQYF. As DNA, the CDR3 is TGTGCCAGCTCGAAAGAGGGCAGGGCCCGCGAGACCCAGTACTTC. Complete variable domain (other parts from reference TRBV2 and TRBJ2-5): EPEVTQTPSHQVTQMGQEVILRCVPISNHLYFYWYRQILGQKVEFLVSFYNNEISEKSEIFDDQFSVERPDGSNFTLKIRSTKLEDSAMYFCASSKEGRARETQYFGPGTRLLVL.

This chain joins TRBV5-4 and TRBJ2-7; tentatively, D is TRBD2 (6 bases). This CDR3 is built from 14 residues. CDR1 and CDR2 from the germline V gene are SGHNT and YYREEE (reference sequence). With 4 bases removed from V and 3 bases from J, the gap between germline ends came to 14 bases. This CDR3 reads CASSAGTDHYEQYF. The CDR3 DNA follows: TGTGCCAGCAGCGCCGGGACTGATCACTACGAGCAGTACTTC. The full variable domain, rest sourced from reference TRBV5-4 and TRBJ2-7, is ETGVTQSPTHLIKTRGQQVTLRCSSQSGHNTVSWYQQALGQGPQFIFQYYREEENGRGNFPPRFSGLQFPNYSSELNVNALELDDSALYLCASSAGTDHYEQYFGPGTRLTVT.